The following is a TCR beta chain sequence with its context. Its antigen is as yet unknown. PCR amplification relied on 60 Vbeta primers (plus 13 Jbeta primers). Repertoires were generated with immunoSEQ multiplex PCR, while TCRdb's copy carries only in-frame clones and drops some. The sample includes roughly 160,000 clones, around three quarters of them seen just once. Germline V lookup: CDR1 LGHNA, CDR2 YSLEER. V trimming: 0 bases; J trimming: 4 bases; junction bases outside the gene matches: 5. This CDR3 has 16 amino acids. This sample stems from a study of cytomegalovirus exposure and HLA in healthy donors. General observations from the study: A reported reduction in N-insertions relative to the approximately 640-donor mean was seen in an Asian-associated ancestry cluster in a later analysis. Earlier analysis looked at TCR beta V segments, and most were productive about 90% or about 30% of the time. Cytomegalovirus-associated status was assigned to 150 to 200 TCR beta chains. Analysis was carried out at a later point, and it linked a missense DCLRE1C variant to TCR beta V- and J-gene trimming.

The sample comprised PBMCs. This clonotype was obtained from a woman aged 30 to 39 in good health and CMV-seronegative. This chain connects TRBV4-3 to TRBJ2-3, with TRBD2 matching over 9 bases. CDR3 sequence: CASSQEMREGADTQYF. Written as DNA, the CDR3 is TGCGCCAGCAGCCAAGAGATGCGGGAGGGGGCAGATACGCAGTATTTT.